The source of this T cell receptor (beta chain) is a study of T cell changes during pregnancy in multiple sclerosis. This clone was detected only once. The V gene's germline CDR1 is SGHRS and CDR2 YFSETQ. The CDR3 sequence is 19 residues long. V was pared by 4 bases and J by 2 bases, with 11 bases of the junction left unmatched. Sequenced by immunoSEQ multiplex PCR; TCRdb stores in-frame clones only, minus some. In the table there are about 86,000 clones, around 93% of which are singletons. This receptor was obtained from a female donor in good health, enrolled as a control in a pregnancy study. The sequencing here drew on peripheral blood, taken in the first trimester of pregnancy. The rearrangement links TRBV5-1 to TRBJ2-4; 14 bases are a match to TRBD2. Written as DNA, the CDR3 is TGCGCCAGCAGCCTTTCGACTAGCGGGGGGGCTGGGTCCAAAAACATTCAGTACTTC. Amino acid sequence: CASSLSTSGGAGSKNIQYF.